The next 32 T cell receptor beta chains were all read from a single sample in a study of tumor-infiltrating lymphocytes in primary liver carcinoma. Investigators took RNA and DNA out together from about 20-30 mg of unsorted bulk tissue. cDNA specific to TCR beta was made from around 530 ng of total RNA, with a constant-region primer employed for priming. Libraries for TCR beta were built through three nested multiplex PCR rounds, which together made up a slightly modified ARM-PCR procedure. Primers for the first two PCR rounds were TRBV1-TRBV30 forward primers and a C-beta reverse primer (10 cycles per round). TCRdb re-called the multiplex PCR reads with MiXCR, one entry per CDR3 protein. Of around 190,000 distinct CDR3 sequences in the sample, approximately 80% were seen once. Sequencing was performed on tumor tissue from primary liver carcinoma. Receptors originate from a man aged 35-49 years with primary liver carcinoma and hepatitis B virus infection.

Note on this clonotype: At one boundary the junction diverges from the germline segment, which might be a read error. The chain links TRBV4-2 to TRBJ2-2, with a weak D call TRBD1 (5 bases). Per the germline V gene, CDR1 is LGHNA and CDR2 is YNFKEQ. The CDR3 is made up of 16 amino acids. The DNA of the CDR3 is TGTGCCAGCAGCCGAGCCGGGCAGGGCGGCACCAGGGAGCTGTTTTTT. Its protein product is CASSRAGQGGTRELFF.

This clonotype has only a few counts. This CDR3 reads CASSTGDATYEQYF. In DNA form, the CDR3 reads TGTGCCAGCAGCACAGGGGACGCAACCTACGAGCAGTACTTC. The chain combines TRBV9 with TRBJ2-7; TRBD1 aligns across 7 bases. The germline CDR1 and CDR2 sequences are SGDLS and YYNGEE. There are 14 residues in the CDR3. The junction had 6 bases not matched to a gene; V was cut back by 4 bases and J by 2 bases.

Note on this clonotype: A read error may be the cause here, since a much bigger clone is one base away. The rearrangement links TRBV5-1 to TRBJ2-1; 7 bases line up with TRBD2. Germline V gene data show CDR1 as SGHRS and CDR2 as YFSETQ. The CDR3 is 14 amino acids. CDR3 nucleotides: TGCGCCAGCATGCGGGAGACCTCCTACAATGAGCAGATCTTC. Translated, it gives CASMRETSYNEQIF.

The chain is built from TRBV6-2 or TRBV6-3 and TRBJ2-7, with TRBD2 matching 8 bases. This CDR3 contains 15 residues. Germline CDR1 MNHEY, CDR2 SVGEGT. Losses at the gene ends were 7 bases for V and 2 bases for J; bases not matched to a gene: 10. CDR3 sequence reads: CASIRGDSGAYEQYF. The CDR3 region has the DNA TGTGCCAGCATCCGCGGGGATAGCGGGGCCTACGAGCAGTACTTC.

Of note for this clonotype: This clone may be a read error of a much larger clone one base away. The chain combines TRBV2 with TRBJ2-3, with no clear D. Per the germline V gene, CDR1 is SNHLY and CDR2 is FYNNEI. V was trimmed by 1 base and J by 2 bases, leaving 10 bases between them. The CDR3 covers 15 residues. The CDR3 spells CASSEVARITDTQYF. CDR3 DNA sequence: TGTGCCAGCAGTGAAGTAGCCAGGATCACAGATACGCAGTATTTT.

The rearrangement joins TRBV6-1 to TRBJ2-2; TRBD1 is a possible D gene (6 bases). The CDR3 runs 15 residues. Germline assignment: CDR1 MNHNS and CDR2 SASEGT. V gave up 10 bases and J gave up 4 bases, with 19 bases separating them. CDR3 DNA: TGTGCCACATGGTGGGACACTAAGAGCACCGGGGAGCTGTTTTTT. Protein product: CATWWDTKSTGELFF.

This clonotype was observed once. The chain combines TRBV29-1 with TRBJ2-3; D unclear. Germline CDR1 SQVTM, CDR2 ANQGSEA. The CDR3 has 13 residues. CDR3 bases: TGCAGATCCCGGGCAACTAGCACAGATACGCAGTATTTT. It encodes CRSRATSTDTQYF.

Remarks on this clonotype: The junction departs from the called germline gene at one end, perhaps through a read error. The V and J genes are TRBV4-3 and TRBJ2-3; no firm D call. Germline V CDR1 and CDR2: LGHNA, YSLEER. This CDR3 spans 15 amino acids. For the CDR3, the DNA is TGTGCCAGCAGCCAAGATTTTAACACCACAGATACGCAGTATTTT. Translated: CASSQDFNTTDTQYF.

Details on this clonotype: At one end the junction does not follow the germline gene, possibly because of a read error. The V and J genes are TRBV6-6 and TRBJ2-5, with 11 bases lining up with TRBD2. This CDR3 is 17 amino acids long. Looked up from germline, CDR1 is MNHNY and CDR2 is SVGAGI (reference sequence). CDR3 sequence (DNA): TGTGCCAGCAGGTGGACTAGCGGGCAAACCCCACAAGAGACCCAGTATTTC. Amino acids: CASRWTSGQTPQETQYF.

As regards this clonotype: The junction shows a germline mismatch at one end, possibly a read error. The chain combines TRBV5-1 with TRBJ1-1, with D maybe TRBD1 (6 bases). This CDR3 comprises 12 residues. Germline CDR1 is SGHRS and CDR2 is YFSETQ. The CDR3 is CTSSLEWGAAFF. The DNA for the CDR3 is TGCACCAGCAGCTTGGAGTGGGGGGCGGCTTTCTTT. The full variable domain, completed using reference TRBV5-1 and TRBJ1-1, is KAGVTQTPRYLIKTRGQQVTLSCSPISGHRSVSWYQQTPGQGLQFLFEYFSETQRNKGNFPGRFSGRQFSNSRSEMNVSTLELGDSALYLCTSSLEWGAAFFGQGTRLTVV.

This sequence joins TRBV7-8 and TRBJ2-3, with a weak D call TRBD2 (5 bases). The CDR3 is 20 amino acids. Per the germline V gene, CDR1 is SGHVS and CDR2 is FQNEAQ. DNA for the CDR3: TGTGACAACAGCTTATGGGTTGGATCCGGGATGGCCCTAAAGATAAATACGCAGTATTTT. It codes for CDNSLWVGSGMALKINTQYF.

Remarks on this clonotype: This may arise from a read error, as a much more abundant clone is one base away. No conserved phenylalanine or tryptophan is present at the end of the CDR3, so a read error is the likely explanation. The chain employs TRBV7-9 and TRBJ2-7; 13 bases align to TRBD2. CDR1 and CDR2 from the germline V gene are SEHNR and FQNEAQ (reference sequence). This CDR3 is built from 15 residues. The ends lost 5 bases at V and 2 bases at J; junction bases unmatched: 3. The DNA for the CDR3 is TGTGCCAGCAGCCGCGGGACTAGCGGGACCTACGAGCAGTACCTC. Protein: CASSRGTSGTYEQYL.

Comments on this clonotype: The junction does not match germline at one end; this may be a read error. The chain is built from TRBV11-2 and TRBJ2-5; D is possibly TRBD1 (6 bases). CDR1 is SGHAT, CDR2 FQNNGV, per germline. The CDR3 is made up of 14 amino acids. CDR3 nucleotides: TGTACCAGTAGCTTCAGCAGGGGACAAGAGACCCAGTACTTC. It yields the protein CTSSFSRGQETQYF. The variable domain in full, completed from reference TRBV11-2 and TRBJ2-5, reads EAGVAQSPRYKIIEKRQSVAFWCNPISGHATLYWYQQILGQGPKLLIQFQNNGVVDDSQLPKDRFSAERLKGVDSTLKIQPAKLEDSAVYLCTSSFSRGQETQYFGPGTRLLVL.

The chain combines TRBV6-2 or TRBV6-3 with TRBJ2-3; D gene uncertain. The CDR3 loop spans 15 amino acids. The germline gives CDR1 MNHEY, CDR2 SVGEGT. V lost 6 bases to trimming and J lost 4 bases, with 17 bases between them. CDR3 in amino acids: CASRPIEFRSDTQYF. In DNA, the CDR3 is TGTGCCAGCAGACCTATCGAATTCCGGTCAGATACGCAGTATTTT.

In the case of this clonotype: The conserved phenylalanine or tryptophan normally closing the CDR3 is absent here, so this likely arose from a read error. V usage is TRBV6-1 and J usage is TRBJ2-7; weak D call: TRBD1 (5 bases). There are 17 residues in the CDR3. Germline loops: CDR1 MNHNS, CDR2 SASEGT. The CDR3 protein is CVSILGSQIGDSYEQYL. The CDR3, as DNA: TGTGTCAGCATCCTAGGGTCGCAGATAGGGGACTCCTACGAGCAGTACCTC.

The chain recombines TRBV6-1 with TRBJ1-4; maybe TRBD1 (5 bases). The CDR3 has 20 residues. Germline V gene lookup returns CDR1 MNHNS and CDR2 SASEGT. V was shortened by 4 bases and J by 17 bases, with 41 bases between the two germline ends. CDR3 amino acids: CASSAFFFGAALTANEKPFF. The CDR3 DNA follows: TGTGCCAGCAGTGCCTTTTTTTTCGGGGCAGCACTTACTGCTAATGAAAAACCTTTTTTT.

As to this clonotype: Given a much more abundant clone one base away, this may be a read error. The genes are TRBV5-1 and TRBJ2-7; the D call may be TRBD1 or TRBD2 (5 bases each). Germline-derived CDR1 and CDR2 are SGHRS and YFSETQ. This CDR3 comprises 15 residues. V lost 5 bases and J lost 2, with 17 bases in between. CDR3 sequence (DNA): TGCGCCAGCAGATTCACCGGGACCCCGGCCTACGAGCAGTACTTC. This translates into CASRFTGTPAYEQYF.

Note on this clonotype: An end of the junction does not agree with germline; a read error may underlie this. V gene TRBV28 combines with J gene TRBJ2-1, with TRBD2 matching 13 bases. Germline V CDR1 and CDR2: MDHEN, SYDVKM. This CDR3 comprises 19 residues. The DNA of the CDR3 is TGTGTCAGCAGTTTTGCGGGACTAGCGGGATTGTGCTCCTACAATGAGCAGTTCTTC. Translation: CVSSFAGLAGLCSYNEQFF.

To note about this clonotype: No conserved phenylalanine or tryptophan ends this CDR3, so it is likely a read error. V gene TRBV6-6 combines with J gene TRBJ2-3, with D perhaps matching TRBD2 (5 bases). CDR1 MNHNY and CDR2 SVGAGI come from the germline V gene (reference sequence). The CDR3 is 14 residues long. CDR3 DNA sequence: TGTGCCAGTAGTTACGCGACTATAACAGATACGCAGTATTAT. As protein: CASSYATITDTQYY.

For this clonotype: The junction departs from the called germline gene at one end, perhaps through a read error. The CDR3 sequence is CDSIFDKTQYF. For the CDR3, the DNA is TGCGACAGCATCTTCGACAAGACCCAGTACTTC. This sequence joins TRBV5-1 and TRBJ2-5; D remains ambiguous. The CDR3 runs to 11 residues. Germline lookup yields CDR1 SGHRS and CDR2 YFSETQ.

Regarding this clonotype: One end of the junction varies from germline; a read error may be responsible. The chain employs TRBV4-3 and TRBJ2-4, with unresolved D. CDR1 and CDR2 (germline): LGHNA, YSLEER. This CDR3 is built from 13 residues. CDR3 residues: CASNQEECSIQYF. DNA of the CDR3: TGCGCCAGCAACCAAGAGGAGTGCAGTATTCAGTACTTC.

This sequence joins TRBV6-1 and TRBJ1-5; D is possibly TRBD1 (6 bases). Trimming stripped 9 bases from V and 10 bases from J, with 28 bases between. CDR1 and CDR2 from the germline V gene are MNHNS and SASEGT. This CDR3 contains 16 residues. CDR3 nucleotides: TGTGCCAGTAGTCTCATTACAGTGCCCCGGGGGCAACCCCAGCATTTT. Translation: CASSLITVPRGQPQHF.

A remark on this clonotype: The CDR3 end shows no conserved phenylalanine or tryptophan, and so a read error is likely. V gene TRBV4-2 combines with J gene TRBJ2-3; D may match TRBD1 or TRBD2 (5 bases each). This CDR3 has 15 amino acids. Germline lookup yields CDR1 LGHNA and CDR2 YNFKEQ. The CDR3 reads CAISGFEGSTDTQYI. CDR3 coding DNA: TGTGCCATCAGCGGTTTTGAGGGGAGCACAGATACGCAGTATATT.

In regard to this clonotype: A junction boundary mismatches the germline segment, possibly from a read error. The chain carries TRBV12-3 or TRBV12-4 and TRBJ1-2; D gene uncertain. The CDR3 loop spans 14 amino acids. The CDR3 here is CASSLDLTDYDYTF. In DNA form, the CDR3 reads TGTGCCAGCAGTTTGGACTTAACTGACTATGACTACACCTTC.

The J gene is TRBJ2-7, the V gene TRBV6-2 or TRBV6-3, with D maybe TRBD2 (6 bases). V lost 8 bases and J lost 0, with 17 bases in between. This CDR3 is built from 15 residues. Germline V CDR1 and CDR2: MNHEY, SVGEGT. The CDR3 region is CASAEWGGTSYEQYF. DNA of the CDR3: TGTGCCAGCGCGGAATGGGGCGGGACCTCCTACGAGCAGTACTTC.

The chain joins TRBV11-2 to TRBJ2-4, with D maybe TRBD2 (7 bases). The CDR3 extends over 18 amino acids. V was clipped by 4 bases and J by 0 bases, with 19 bases between them. Per the germline V gene, CDR1 is SGHAT and CDR2 is FQNNGV. CDR3 amino acids: CASSSPGQAGIAKNIQYF. DNA of the CDR3: TGTGCCAGCAGCTCACCGGGACAAGCGGGAATAGCCAAAAACATTCAGTACTTC.

A remark on this clonotype: This CDR3 fails to terminate in the conserved phenylalanine or tryptophan, so it likely reflects a read error. Because the CDR3's place on the DNA is in doubt, the DNA is left out and the CDR3 is given as listed by TCRdb. The rearrangement links TRBV11-1 to TRBJ2-4; TRBD2 reflects the table's D call only, with no check against the DNA. The CDR3 contains 17 residues when both ends are counted. Germline V CDR1 and CDR2: SGHAT, FQDESV (reference sequence). The CDR3: CVSSFPGTSGTKTIQYL.

Remarks on this clonotype: This CDR3 fails to terminate in the conserved phenylalanine or tryptophan, so it likely reflects a read error. The rearrangement joins TRBV4-3 to TRBJ1-4; TRBD1 might be the D (6 bases). Germline V gene data show CDR1 as LGHNA and CDR2 as YSLEER. The CDR3 is 17 residues long. V was shortened by 0 bases and J by 8 bases, with 19 bases between the two germline ends. CDR3 amino acids: CASSQDLAGGGYEKLFV. CDR3 DNA: TGCGCCAGCAGCCAAGACCTCGCGGGGGGCGGGTACGAAAAACTGTTTGTT.

The V call is TRBV5-6, the J call TRBJ2-7; 10 nucleotides align to TRBD2. With 1 base clipped from V and 5 bases from J, the junction kept 21 bases outside the gene matches. The CDR3 runs 20 residues. CDR1 is SGHDT and CDR2 is YYEEEE in the germline V gene. This chain's CDR3 is CASSLWASGRGARSSNEQYF. CDR3 sequence (DNA): TGTGCCAGCAGCTTGTGGGCTAGCGGGAGAGGAGCTAGATCATCCAACGAGCAGTACTTC.

Comment on this clonotype: The CDR3 does not close with the conserved phenylalanine or tryptophan, likely indicating a read error. No DNA is shown, since the ends of the CDR3 on it are uncertain; the CDR3 is the one TCRdb lists. This chain uses TRBV4-3 with TRBJ2-3. In germline, CDR1 is LGHNA, CDR2 YSLEER. The CDR3 is 15 residues long, ends included. CDR3 amino acids: CASNQDLGVGDTQYS.

In the case of this clonotype: Germline is not matched at one junction end, which may reflect a read error. The chain uses TRBV29-1 and TRBJ2-2; 10 bases fit TRBD2. CDR3 size: 15 residues. The germline V gene encodes CDR1 SQVTM and CDR2 ANQGSEA. The CDR3: CNVGTSAANAGELFF. Here the CDR3 DNA reads TGTAACGTTGGGACTAGCGCGGCGAACGCCGGGGAGCTGTTTTTT.

V and J are TRBV29-1 and TRBJ2-7; possible D gene TRBD1, 6 bases. The V end was cut by 6 bases, the J end by 1 base, with 19 bases between. This CDR3 comprises 15 residues. The germline CDR1 and CDR2 sequences are SQVTM and ANQGSEA. This CDR3 is CSVIFGQPGSYEQYF. CDR3 coding DNA: TGCAGCGTCATTTTCGGACAGCCAGGATCCTACGAGCAGTACTTC.